Following are 3 T cell receptor beta chains from one sample sequenced in a study of CD8 T cells in ankylosing spondylitis. These receptors have no identified antigens. TCRdb re-called the 5' RACE reads through MiXCR, storing one row per CDR3 protein. This sample carries 650,000 to 800,000 distinct CDR3 sequences, roughly 19% of them seen once, and the ten largest clones take roughly a fifth. Study results and limitations: Among TCR beta sequences, a motif of eight highly homologous variants appeared characteristic of ankylosing spondylitis blood.

Source material: blood, either unsorted or a sorted T cell fraction (not recorded which). The receptors here all came from a male donor with ankylosing spondylitis.

This clonotype occurred a few times. The genes are TRBV12-3 or TRBV12-4 and TRBJ1-5; 7 nucleotides match TRBD1. The CDR3 length is 15 residues. V trimming: 6 bases; J trimming: 0 bases; junction bases outside the gene matches: 5. CDR3 residues: CASRVGQHSNQPQHF. The CDR3 DNA sequence: TGTGCCAGCAGGGTGGGACAGCATAGCAATCAGCCCCAGCATTTT.

In DNA, the CDR3 is TGTGCCAGCAGCTTAGGTCCCAGTGGGCAGTACTTC. This gives the protein CASSLGPSGQYF. The chain recombines TRBV7-9 with TRBJ2-7; D not certain. CDR1 is SEHNR and CDR2 is FQNEAQ in the germline V gene (reference sequence). The CDR3 is made up of 12 amino acids. V was shortened by 1 base and J by 9 bases, with 10 bases between the two germline ends.

This clonotype was counted many times. The rearrangement joins TRBV7-2 to TRBJ2-3, with a weak D call TRBD2 (6 bases). Trimming removed 10 bases at V and 6 bases at J, with 20 bases between. CDR3 length equals 14 residues. Germline V gene lookup returns CDR1 SGHTA and CDR2 FQGNSA. The CDR3 sequence is CATSGGAVRDTQYF. The DNA of the CDR3 is TGTGCCACCTCCGGAGGGGCAGTTCGGGATACGCAGTATTTT.